One TCR beta chain is described in this entry. Its antigen remains unknown. The CDR3 covers 14 residues. CDR1 and CDR2 (germline): SNHLY, FYNNEI. Trimming stripped 4 bases from V and 2 bases from J, with 11 bases between. The data are from a study of T-cell reconstitution after alpha-beta-depleted transplantation in children. Study-level points and caveats: Reportedly, roughly two months post-transplant, alpha-beta T cells arose from several hundred expanded graft clones. After one year, T-cell counts and TCRbeta diversity mostly came from new T cells.

Molecular barcoding with unique molecular identifiers was used for the TCRbeta library. TCRdb re-derived calls from the PCR reads in MiXCR, one entry per CDR3 protein. Of about 580,000 distinct CDR3 sequences listed, roughly 24% are singletons. The origin of this receptor is a boy in the first two years of life who had a stem cell transplant for acute myeloid leukemia, so the T cells may come from the graft donor. The specimen was PBMCs, mostly from graft donor cells, collected 360 days after TCRalphabeta/CD19-depleted stem cell transplant. The rearrangement uses TRBV2 and TRBJ2-5, with a weak D call TRBD2 (5 bases). The DNA of the CDR3 is TGTGCCAGCAGTGGATTGGGGAGTCAAGAGACCCAGTACTTC. The encoded protein is CASSGLGSQETQYF. Full variable domain (outside the CDR3, taken from reference TRBV2 and TRBJ2-5): EPEVTQTPSHQVTQMGQEVILRCVPISNHLYFYWYRQILGQKVEFLVSFYNNEISEKSEIFDDQFSVERPDGSNFTLKIRSTKLEDSAMYFCASSGLGSQETQYFGPGTRLLVL.